This record concerns one TCR beta chain sequence. The antigen remains undetermined. This specimen comes from a study of blood T cells in healthy people across ages. Sample-barcoded 5' priming and a J-beta primer mix drove a second PCR of 7 to 11 cycles. A tag from a template-switch adaptor with 12 random nucleotides marked each cDNA molecule. TCRdb processed the 5' RACE reads anew with MiXCR; each CDR3 protein has one entry. Found here are roughly 500,000 distinct CDR3 sequences, approximately 30% of them singletons; the top ten hold about a fifth. Trimming removed 1 base at V and 0 bases at J, with 7 bases between. The CDR3 runs 15 residues. The V gene's germline CDR1 is SNHLY and CDR2 FYNNEI. Isolation recovered at least 6.5 million PBMCs from every sample. Study findings and constraints: Considered underestimates were the diversity estimates obtained from one million T cells. Donors of long life had a larger count of naive CD4+ cells and greater diversity than aged donors.

The sequenced material came from blood. This TCR came from a woman in her 70s in good health. This chain uses TRBV2 with TRBJ2-4; the D gene is possibly TRBD1 (5 bases). CDR3 DNA: TGTGCCAGCAGTGAAGGGGGCGTAGCCAAAAACATTCAGTACTTC. This codes for CASSEGGVAKNIQYF.